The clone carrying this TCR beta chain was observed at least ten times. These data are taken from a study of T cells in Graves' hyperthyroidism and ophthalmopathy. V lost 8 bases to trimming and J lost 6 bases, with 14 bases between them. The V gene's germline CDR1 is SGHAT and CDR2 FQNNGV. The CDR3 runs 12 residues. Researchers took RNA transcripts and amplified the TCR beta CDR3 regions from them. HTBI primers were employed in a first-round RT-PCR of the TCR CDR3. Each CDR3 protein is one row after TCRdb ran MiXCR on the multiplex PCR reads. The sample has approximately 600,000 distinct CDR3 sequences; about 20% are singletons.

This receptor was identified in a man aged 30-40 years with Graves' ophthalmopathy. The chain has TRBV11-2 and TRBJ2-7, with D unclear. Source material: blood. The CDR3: CASVGSYSEQYF. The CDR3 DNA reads TGTGCCAGCGTGGGATCTTACTCCGAGCAGTACTTC. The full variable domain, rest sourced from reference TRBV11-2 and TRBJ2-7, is EAGVAQSPRYKIIEKRQSVAFWCNPISGHATLYWYQQILGQGPKLLIQFQNNGVVDDSQLPKDRFSAERLKGVDSTLKIQPAKLEDSAVYLCASVGSYSEQYFGPGTRLTVT.